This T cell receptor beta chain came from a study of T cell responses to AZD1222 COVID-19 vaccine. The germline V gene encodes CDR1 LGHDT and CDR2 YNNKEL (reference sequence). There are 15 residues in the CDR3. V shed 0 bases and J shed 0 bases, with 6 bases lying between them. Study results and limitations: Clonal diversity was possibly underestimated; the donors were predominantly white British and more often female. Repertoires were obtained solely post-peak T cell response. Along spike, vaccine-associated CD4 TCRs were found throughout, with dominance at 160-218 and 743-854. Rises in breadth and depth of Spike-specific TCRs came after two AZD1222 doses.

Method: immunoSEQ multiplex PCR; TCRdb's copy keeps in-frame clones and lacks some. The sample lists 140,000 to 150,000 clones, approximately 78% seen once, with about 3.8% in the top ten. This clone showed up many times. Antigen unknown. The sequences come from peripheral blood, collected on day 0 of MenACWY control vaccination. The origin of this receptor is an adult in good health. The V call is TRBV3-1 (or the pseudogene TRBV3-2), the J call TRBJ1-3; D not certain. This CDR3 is CASSQDSRSGNTIYF. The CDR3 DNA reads TGTGCCAGCAGCCAAGATAGCCGCTCTGGAAACACCATATATTTT.